The 6 T cell receptor beta chains below come from one sample, sequenced in a study of T cell responses to AZD1222 COVID-19 vaccine. Clones were sequenced by immunoSEQ multiplex PCR, and TCRdb holds only the in-frame ones, with some missing. The table includes 150,000 to 200,000 clones, around 95% detected once. Sequencing was performed on peripheral blood, taken on day 0 of AZD1222 vaccination. These receptors all come from an adult in good health.

The J gene is TRBJ1-1, the V gene TRBV6-5; the D gene is possibly TRBD1 (6 bases). Germline CDR1 reads MNHEY; CDR2 reads SVGAGI. CDR3 size: 14 residues. The V end lost 6 bases, the J end lost 7 bases, and 18 bases lay between the germline ends. The CDR3 protein is CASSNRARAREAFF. The CDR3 DNA reads as TGTGCCAGCAGCAACAGGGCCAGAGCACGTGAAGCTTTCTTT.

The J gene is TRBJ2-3, the V gene TRBV2; D unresolved. This CDR3 contains 12 residues. CDR1 and CDR2 from the germline V gene are SNHLY and FYNNEI. The V end lost 6 bases, the J end lost 5 bases, and 9 bases lay between the germline ends. The DNA of the CDR3 is TGTGCCAGCAGGGCCCTGGGAGATACGCAGTATTTT. This gives the protein CASRALGDTQYF.

The chain carries TRBV30 and TRBJ2-5; D gene ambiguous. Between the trimmed V and J ends, which lost 0 bases and 2 bases, there was a span of 7 bases. Germline V gives CDR1 GTSNPN, CDR2 SVGIG (reference sequence). The CDR3 loop spans 13 amino acids. CDR3 sequence (DNA): TGTGCCTGGAGTGTACGGCCGCAAGAGACCCAGTACTTC. Its translation is CAWSVRPQETQYF.

The chain uses TRBV5-1 and TRBJ1-5, with a weak D call TRBD1 (5 bases). This CDR3 has 15 amino acids. Trimming cost V 2 bases and J 5 bases, with 14 bases left between them. The V gene's germline CDR1 is SGHRS and CDR2 YFSETQ. CDR3 DNA sequence: TGCGCCAGCAGCTTAGGGACCCAAGGGGATCAGCCCCAGCATTTT. This codes for CASSLGTQGDQPQHF.

The chain recombines TRBV19 with TRBJ1-1, with TRBD1 identical over 7 bases. This CDR3 has 18 residues. The V gene's germline CDR1 is LNHDA and CDR2 SQIVND (reference sequence). The V and J ends lost 2 bases and 0 bases, in that order; junction bases with no gene match: 12. The CDR3: CASSISGPPTGMNTEAFF. CDR3 in DNA: TGTGCCAGTAGTATATCGGGCCCACCGACAGGGATGAACACTGAAGCTTTCTTT.

The chain carries TRBV10-3 and TRBJ1-1, with a weak D call TRBD1 (5 bases). Germline assignment: CDR1 ENHRY and CDR2 SYGVKD. Trimming removed 4 bases from V and 5 bases from J, with 17 bases in between. The CDR3 has 15 amino acids. CDR3 sequence (DNA): TGTGCCATCAGTGGACCCGGGGCGTGGGAGACTGAAGCTTTCTTT. This encodes CAISGPGAWETEAFF.